These 6 T cell receptor beta chains came from one sample sequenced in a study of ipilimumab plus nivolumab after autologous stem cell transplantation. This table comes from immunoSEQ multiplex PCR, and its TCRdb copy is limited to in-frame clones, with some not included. The sample lists some 14,000 clones, under 85% occurring once. The input for sequencing was PBMCs, taken in a trial of ipilimumab plus nivolumab as post-transplant consolidation. The receptors come from a male donor with primary mediastinal lymphoma.

This clone was observed a single time. The gene calls are TRBV6-5 and TRBJ1-2; 7 bases align to TRBD1. The V and J ends lost 9 bases and 3 bases, in that order; junction bases with no gene match: 10. This CDR3 contains 14 residues. The germline V gene has CDR1 MNHEY and CDR2 SVGAGI. CDR3 residues: CASRLVTGDYGYTF. The CDR3 DNA is TGTGCCAGTAGGCTAGTCACAGGGGACTATGGCTACACCTTC.

The chain is built from TRBV6-1 and TRBJ1-5; D call uncertain. From germline, CDR1 is MNHNS and CDR2 SASEGT. This CDR3 contains 17 residues. Trimming shortened V by 4 bases and J by 6 bases, and 22 bases separated the two germline ends. The DNA for the CDR3 is TGTGCCAGCAGTGCTGTCCGAATAGCCGCTTGGGGTCAGCCCCAGCATTTT. Residues: CASSAVRIAAWGQPQHF.

There are a few counts of this clone. The genes are TRBV5-1 and TRBJ2-3, with 8 bases fitting TRBD1. The CDR3 is 14 amino acids. Trimming at V came to 4 bases and at J to 5 bases, leaving 6 bases not matched to a gene. Germline V CDR1 and CDR2: SGHRS, YFSETQ. The CDR3 DNA sequence: TGCGCCAGCAGCGAGACAGGGGTTAAAGATACGCAGTATTTT. Residues: CASSETGVKDTQYF.

To note about this clone: The same CDR3 arises from other DNA sequences in this sample as well. DNA of the CDR3: TGTGCCAGCAGCAGGGGGTGGGGGTTTGACGAGCAGTACTTC. Protein product: CASSRGWGFDEQYF. The chain carries TRBV7-3 and TRBJ2-7; maybe TRBD1 (6 bases). Trimming removed 5 bases from V and 5 bases from J, with 16 bases in between. The length of the CDR3 is 14 residues. Germline loops: CDR1 SGHTA, CDR2 FQGTGA.

This clone has just one count. This chain uses TRBV7-2 with TRBJ2-1, with 13 positions matching TRBD2. The ends lost 1 base at V and 10 bases at J; junction bases unmatched: 4. Germline CDR1 SGHTA, CDR2 FQGNSA. The CDR3 spans 15 residues. CDR3 DNA: TGTGCCAGCAGCTTAGGGGGGACTAGCGGGGAAGAGCAGTTCTTC. Translation gives CASSLGGTSGEEQFF.

The chain links TRBV18 to TRBJ1-2, with a possible D match to TRBD1 (6 bases). Germline CDR1 is KGHSH and CDR2 is LQKENI. V lost 3 bases and J lost 2, with 10 bases in between. The CDR3 contains 14 residues. CDR3 bases: TGTGCCAGCTCACCCGGACAGTCCAACTATGGCTACACCTTC. Amino acid sequence: CASSPGQSNYGYTF.